This T cell receptor (beta chain) was captured in a study of T cell responses to AZD1222 COVID-19 vaccine. Whole-study context: Second-dose intervals of approximately 4 or approximately 12 weeks were pooled.

Clones were read by immunoSEQ multiplex PCR, and TCRdb kept only the in-frame ones, dropping some. The table includes about 94,000 clones, roughly 88% detected once. In regard to this clone: Its specificity is not known.

CDR1 and CDR2 from the germline V gene are LGHNT and FRNRAP. This CDR3 is 13 amino acids long. V was clipped by 2 bases and J by 4 bases; unmatched bases: 1. Study outcomes and limitations: Regions left unmutated in variants are reportedly the target of nearly half of spike-specific TCRs. White British ancestry dominated among donors, who included more females, and clonal diversity was possibly underestimated. Spike-specific TCR breadth and depth went up after people got two AZD1222 doses.

This chain links TRBV12-5 with TRBJ1-2, with TRBD1 matching 7 bases. The starting material was peripheral blood, obtained on day 0 of AZD1222 vaccination. This receptor was obtained from an adult in good health. The CDR3 here is CASGLRDSYGYTF. The CDR3 region has the DNA TGTGCTAGTGGTTTGAGGGACAGCTATGGCTACACCTTC. Full variable domain (missing parts from reference TRBV12-5 and TRBJ1-2): DARVTQTPRHKVTEMGQEVTMRCQPILGHNTVFWYRQTMMQGLELLAYFRNRAPLDDSGMPKDRFSAEMPDATLATLKIQPSEPRDSAVYFCASGLRDSYGYTFGSGTRLTVV.